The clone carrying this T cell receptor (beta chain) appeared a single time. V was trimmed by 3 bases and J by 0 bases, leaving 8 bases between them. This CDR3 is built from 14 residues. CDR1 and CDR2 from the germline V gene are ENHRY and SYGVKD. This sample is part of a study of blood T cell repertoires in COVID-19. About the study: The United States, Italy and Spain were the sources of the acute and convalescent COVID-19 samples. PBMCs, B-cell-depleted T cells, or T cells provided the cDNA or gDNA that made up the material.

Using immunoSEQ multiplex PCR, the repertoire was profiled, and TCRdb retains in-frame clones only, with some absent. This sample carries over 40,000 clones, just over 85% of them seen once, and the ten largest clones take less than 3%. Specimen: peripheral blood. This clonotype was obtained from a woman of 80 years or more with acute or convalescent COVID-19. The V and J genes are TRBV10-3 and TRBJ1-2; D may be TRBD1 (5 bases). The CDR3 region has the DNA TGTGCCATCAGTGATGCGACAGCTAACTATGGCTACACCTTC. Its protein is CAISDATANYGYTF.